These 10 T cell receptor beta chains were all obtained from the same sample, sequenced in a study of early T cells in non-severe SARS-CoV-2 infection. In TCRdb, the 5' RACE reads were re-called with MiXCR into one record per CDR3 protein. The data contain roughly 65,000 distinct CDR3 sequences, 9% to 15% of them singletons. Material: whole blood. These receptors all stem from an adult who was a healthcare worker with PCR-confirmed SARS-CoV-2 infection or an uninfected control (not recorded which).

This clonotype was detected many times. CDR3 in amino acids: CASSSQSYEQYF. CDR3 DNA sequence: TGTGCCAGCAGTTCCCAGAGCTACGAGCAGTACTTC. The genes are TRBV12-3 or TRBV12-4 and TRBJ2-7, with D hard to call. V lost 4 bases to trimming and J lost 3 bases, with 7 bases between them. The CDR3 is 12 amino acids.

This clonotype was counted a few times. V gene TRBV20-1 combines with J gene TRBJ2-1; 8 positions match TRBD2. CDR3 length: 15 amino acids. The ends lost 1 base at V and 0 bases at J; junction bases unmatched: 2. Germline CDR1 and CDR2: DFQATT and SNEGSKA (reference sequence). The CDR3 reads CSARGSGGSYNEQFF. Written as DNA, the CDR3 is TGCAGTGCTAGAGGGAGCGGGGGCTCCTACAATGAGCAGTTCTTC.

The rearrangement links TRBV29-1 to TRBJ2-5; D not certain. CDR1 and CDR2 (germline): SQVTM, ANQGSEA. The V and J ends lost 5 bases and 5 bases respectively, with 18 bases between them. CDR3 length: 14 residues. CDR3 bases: TGCAGCGTTACCAGGAATGTCCGCCATGAGACCCAGTACTTC. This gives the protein CSVTRNVRHETQYF.

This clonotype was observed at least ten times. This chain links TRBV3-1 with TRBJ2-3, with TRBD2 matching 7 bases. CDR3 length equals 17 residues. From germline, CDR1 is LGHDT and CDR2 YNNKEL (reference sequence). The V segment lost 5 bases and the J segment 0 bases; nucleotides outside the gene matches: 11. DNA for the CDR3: TGTGCCAGCAGCGGAACCGGGCTAGCGGTTAGCACAGATACGCAGTATTTT. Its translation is CASSGTGLAVSTDTQYF.

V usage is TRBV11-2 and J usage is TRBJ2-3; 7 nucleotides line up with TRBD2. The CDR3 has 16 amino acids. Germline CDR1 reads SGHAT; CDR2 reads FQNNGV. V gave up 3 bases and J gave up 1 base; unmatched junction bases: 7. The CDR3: CASSFVQRGGTDTQYF. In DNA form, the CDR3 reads TGTGCCAGCAGCTTTGTACAGCGGGGAGGCACAGATACGCAGTATTTT. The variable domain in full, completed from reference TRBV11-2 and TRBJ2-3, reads EAGVAQSPRYKIIEKRQSVAFWCNPISGHATLYWYQQILGQGPKLLIQFQNNGVVDDSQLPKDRFSAERLKGVDSTLKIQPAKLEDSAVYLCASSFVQRGGTDTQYFGPGTRLTVL.

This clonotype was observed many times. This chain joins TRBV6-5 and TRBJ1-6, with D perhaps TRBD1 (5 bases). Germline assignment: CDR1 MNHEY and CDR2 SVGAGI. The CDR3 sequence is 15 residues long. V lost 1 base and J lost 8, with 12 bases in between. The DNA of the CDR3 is TGTGCCAGCAGTTACTTTGGGACGGTATATTCACCCCTCCACTTT. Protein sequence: CASSYFGTVYSPLHF.

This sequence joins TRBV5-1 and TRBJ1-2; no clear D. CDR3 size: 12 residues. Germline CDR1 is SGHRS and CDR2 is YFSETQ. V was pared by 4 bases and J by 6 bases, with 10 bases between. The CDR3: CASSEREDGYTF. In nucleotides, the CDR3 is TGCGCCAGCAGCGAAAGGGAAGATGGCTACACCTTC.

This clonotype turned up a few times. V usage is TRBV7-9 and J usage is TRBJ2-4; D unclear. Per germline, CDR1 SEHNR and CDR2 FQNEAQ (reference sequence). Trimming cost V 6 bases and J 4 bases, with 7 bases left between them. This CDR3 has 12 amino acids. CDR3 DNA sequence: TGTGCCAGCAGATCCGGAAAAAACATTCAGTACTTC. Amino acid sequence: CASRSGKNIQYF. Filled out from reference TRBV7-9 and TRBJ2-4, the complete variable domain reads DTGVSQNPRHKITKRGQNVTFRCDPISEHNRLYWYRQTLGQGPEFLTYFQNEAQLEKSRLLSDRFSAERPKGSFSTLEIQRTEQGDSAMYLCASRSGKNIQYFGAGTRLSVL.

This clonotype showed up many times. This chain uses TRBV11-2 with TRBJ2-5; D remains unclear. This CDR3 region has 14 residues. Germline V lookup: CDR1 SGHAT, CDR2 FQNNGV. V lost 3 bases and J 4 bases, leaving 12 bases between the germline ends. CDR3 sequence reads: CASSFRWYGETQYF. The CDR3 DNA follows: TGTGCCAGCAGCTTTCGGTGGTATGGAGAGACCCAGTACTTC.

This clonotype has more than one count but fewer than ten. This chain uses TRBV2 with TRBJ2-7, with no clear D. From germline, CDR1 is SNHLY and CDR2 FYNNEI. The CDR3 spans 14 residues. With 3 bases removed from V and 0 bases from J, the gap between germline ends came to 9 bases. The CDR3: CASSDGLLSYEQYF. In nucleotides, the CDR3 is TGTGCCAGCAGTGATGGTCTTCTCTCCTACGAGCAGTACTTC.